The 24 T cell receptor beta chains below come from one sample, sequenced in a study of naive and memory T cell subsets. Amplification of ligated cDNA took four PCR rounds with SP2 and nested alpha and beta constant primers. MiXCR, applied by TCRdb to the 5' RACE reads, yields one record per CDR3 protein. This table holds more than 45,000 distinct CDR3 sequences, 5.5% to 8.5% found once. A UMI-containing oligonucleotide was joined by 3' ligation to the TCR cDNA template. Every receptor here comes from a male donor in good health.

In this sample, this clonotype turned up many times. The chain is built from TRBV30 and TRBJ1-2; TRBD1 might be the D (5 bases). Trimming pared 2 bases from V and 2 bases from J, leaving 9 bases between. CDR3 length equals 13 residues. CDR1 and CDR2 (germline): GTSNPN, SVGIG (reference sequence). CDR3 sequence (DNA): TGTGCCTGGAGTCAGGGACGGAACTATGGCTACACCTTC. Translating gives CAWSQGRNYGYTF.

The rearrangement uses TRBV11-2 and TRBJ2-2; 7 bases map to TRBD2. With V trimmed by 3 bases and J by 0 bases, 4 bases remained unmatched. The CDR3 is 16 amino acids. Germline assignment: CDR1 SGHAT and CDR2 FQNNGV. The CDR3 region is CASSFAAGANTGELFF. CDR3 sequence (DNA): TGTGCCAGCAGCTTTGCTGCGGGGGCGAACACCGGGGAGCTGTTTTTT.

The V call is TRBV6-5, the J call TRBJ2-5; 7 positions agree with TRBD1. Germline V lookup: CDR1 MNHEY, CDR2 SVGAGI. The CDR3 totals 15 residues. V lost 2 bases and J lost 2; bases outside the gene matches: 5. CDR3 loop: CASSYNGQVQETQYF. The CDR3 DNA sequence: TGTGCCAGCAGTTACAACGGACAGGTTCAAGAGACCCAGTACTTC.

This clonotype turned up a few times. This chain connects TRBV12-3 or TRBV12-4 to TRBJ2-1; no firm D call. CDR3 length equals 16 residues. Trimming took 5 bases from V and 0 from J, leaving 14 bases between them. CDR3 residues: CASSTDEFSSYNEQFF. The CDR3 DNA is TGTGCCAGCAGTACCGACGAATTTAGCTCCTACAATGAGCAGTTCTTC.

This clonotype was observed at least ten times. The chain couples TRBV6-6 to TRBJ1-5; TRBD1 matches at 8 bases. The J segment lost 6 bases and the V segment lost 6 bases, leaving 13 bases of the junction unmatched. The CDR3 consists of 16 residues. Germline values: CDR1 MNHNY, CDR2 SVGAGI (reference sequence). CDR3 amino acids: CASSHASGTGAQPQHF. CDR3 nucleotides: TGTGCCAGCAGCCACGCCTCCGGGACAGGAGCTCAGCCCCAGCATTTT.

This clonotype was detected only a few times. The V gene is TRBV5-1, the J gene TRBJ1-3, with D hard to call. The germline V and J ends were trimmed by 0 bases and 1 base, with 8 bases remaining between them. Germline values: CDR1 SGHRS, CDR2 YFSETQ. CDR3 size: 15 residues. Here the CDR3 DNA reads TGCGCCAGCAGCTTGGACGGTAAATCTGGAAACACCATATATTTT. Translation: CASSLDGKSGNTIYF.

The chain has TRBV5-8 and TRBJ1-6; D remains unclear. Germline V lookup: CDR1 SGHTS, CDR2 YDEGEE. Deletions cut 6 bases from V and 9 bases from J, with 10 bases between. This CDR3 comprises 12 residues. This CDR3 reads CASTLVGSPLHF. CDR3 DNA: TGTGCCAGCACCTTAGTCGGTTCACCCCTCCACTTT.

The chain uses TRBV6-5 and TRBJ1-4; D might be TRBD1 (6 bases). The CDR3 runs to 14 residues. Per germline, CDR1 MNHEY and CDR2 SVGAGI. The ends were cut back, 6 bases at V and 10 bases at J, with 18 bases in the middle. CDR3 protein: CASSPGTLKGKLFF. The CDR3 DNA follows: TGTGCCAGCAGCCCCGGGACATTAAAGGGAAAACTGTTTTTT.

This clonotype was recorded a few times. The chain recombines TRBV6-1 with TRBJ1-5; maybe TRBD1 (5 bases). Germline CDR1 MNHNS, CDR2 SASEGT. This CDR3 contains 22 residues. The V end lost 0 bases, the J end lost 0 bases, and 27 bases lay between the germline ends. This CDR3 reads CASSEALGLRGPGFYSNQPQHF. In nucleotides, the CDR3 is TGTGCCAGCAGTGAAGCGCTTGGGCTTAGGGGACCCGGGTTTTATAGCAATCAGCCCCAGCATTTT.

V gene TRBV6-5 combines with J gene TRBJ2-2; 10 bases fit TRBD2. The length of the CDR3 is 18 residues. Looked up from germline, CDR1 is MNHEY and CDR2 is SVGAGI. The J segment lost 5 bases and the V segment lost 0 bases, leaving 9 bases of the junction unmatched. The CDR3 region is CASSYSPHLAGETGELFF. CDR3 nucleotide sequence: TGTGCCAGCAGTTACTCGCCCCACCTAGCGGGAGAGACCGGGGAGCTGTTTTTT.

The rearrangement links TRBV18 to TRBJ1-1; 11 bases fit TRBD1. The CDR3 covers 14 residues. Germline V gene data show CDR1 as KGHSH and CDR2 as LQKENI. J was trimmed by 8 bases and V by 5 bases; bases with no gene match: 7. The CDR3 DNA reads TGTGCCAGCTCATTTCGGGACAGGGGGGCGGAAGCTTTCTTT. The encoded protein is CASSFRDRGAEAFF.

This clonotype was seen many times. The rearrangement joins TRBV5-5 to TRBJ1-5; D gene uncertain. Germline CDR1 SGHKS, CDR2 YYEKEE (reference sequence). Trimming removed 5 bases at V and 7 bases at J, with 13 bases between. The length of the CDR3 is 13 residues. CDR3 residues: CASSWALIQPQHF. The CDR3 DNA follows: TGTGCCAGCAGTTGGGCTTTAATCCAGCCCCAGCATTTT.

This clonotype was observed at least ten times. The V and J genes are TRBV18 and TRBJ1-5; tentative D call: TRBD1 (5 bases). The V end lost 5 bases, the J end lost 6 bases, and 14 bases lay between the germline ends. Germline V CDR1 and CDR2: KGHSH, LQKENI. The CDR3 has 14 amino acids. Written as DNA, the CDR3 is TGTGCCAGCTCATCCCGGGACTCGGGTCAGCCCCAGCATTTT. Translated: CASSSRDSGQPQHF.

This clonotype was picked up many times. J is TRBJ2-1 and V is TRBV29-1; 8 nucleotides agree with TRBD2. The V gene's germline CDR1 is SQVTM and CDR2 ANQGSEA. V dropped 7 bases and J dropped 6; count of bases not matched to a gene: 5. CDR3 length: 12 residues. The CDR3 loop reads CSASGTSNEQFF. CDR3 DNA sequence: TGCAGCGCCTCCGGGACTAGCAATGAGCAGTTCTTC.

This clonotype appeared many times. The chain carries TRBV4-2 and TRBJ2-3; possibly TRBD2 for D (5 bases). CDR3 size: 16 residues. Trimming left V 7 bases short and J 0 bases short, with 17 bases between. In germline, CDR1 is LGHNA, CDR2 YNFKEQ. CDR3 in amino acids: CASTSRSGFSTDTQYF. CDR3 nucleotide sequence: TGTGCCAGCACCTCCAGGTCGGGGTTTAGCACAGATACGCAGTATTTT.

Only a few counts were recorded for this clonotype. The J gene is TRBJ1-1, the V gene TRBV19; TRBD1 is a possible D gene (6 bases). Germline V lookup: CDR1 LNHDA, CDR2 SQIVND (reference sequence). Trimming left V 6 bases short and J 1 base short, with 12 bases between. This CDR3 has 14 amino acids. CDR3 loop: CASRGGTENTEAFF. CDR3 in DNA: TGTGCCAGTAGAGGGGGGACGGAGAACACTGAAGCTTTCTTT.

The table lists this clonotype with many counts. This chain links TRBV5-1 with TRBJ2-3, with 7 bases that match TRBD1. Germline CDR1 is SGHRS and CDR2 is YFSETQ. The CDR3 is 17 amino acids. The J segment lost 4 bases and the V segment lost 4 bases, leaving 15 bases of the junction unmatched. The CDR3 sequence: CASSPLGQWIGADTQYF. CDR3 DNA sequence: TGCGCCAGCAGCCCCCTGGGACAGTGGATCGGTGCAGATACGCAGTATTTT. The full variable domain, with the rest looked up from reference TRBV5-1 and TRBJ2-3, is KAGVTQTPRYLIKTRGQQVTLSCSPISGHRSVSWYQQTPGQGLQFLFEYFSETQRNKGNFPGRFSGRQFSNSRSEMNVSTLELGDSALYLCASSPLGQWIGADTQYFGPGTRLTVL.

This clonotype has ten or more counts. The chain recombines TRBV12-3 or TRBV12-4 with TRBJ1-2, with 9 bases lining up with TRBD1. The CDR3 sequence is 15 residues long. Unmatched junction bases numbered 5, after V lost 1 base and J lost 5 bases. CDR3 amino acids: CASSLVRGQGYGYTF. In nucleotides, the CDR3 is TGTGCCAGCAGTTTAGTGAGGGGACAGGGTTATGGCTACACCTTC.

This clonotype has at least ten counts. The chain has TRBV6-5 and TRBJ2-3; 10 bases align to TRBD2. V lost 5 bases and J lost 5; bases outside the gene matches: 7. The length of the CDR3 is 15 residues. Germline V gene sequence: CDR1 MNHEY, CDR2 SVGAGI. The CDR3 nucleotides are TGTGCCAGCAGTACCCCTAGCGGGGGAAGAGATACGCAGTATTTT. Translation: CASSTPSGGRDTQYF.

This clonotype has at least ten counts. This chain uses TRBV20-1 with TRBJ2-1, with D perhaps TRBD1 or TRBD2 (6 bases each). The CDR3 spans 15 residues. Trimming stripped 3 bases from V and 7 bases from J, with 19 bases between. Germline assignment: CDR1 DFQATT and CDR2 SNEGSKA (reference sequence). This CDR3 is CSASPRRGVGNEQFF. DNA of the CDR3: TGCAGTGCTAGCCCCCGAAGGGGGGTAGGAAATGAGCAGTTCTTC.

Only a few counts were recorded for this clonotype. The V gene is TRBV4-2, the J gene TRBJ2-1, with D perhaps given as TRBD1 or TRBD2 (6 bases each). The CDR3 runs to 17 residues. Germline CDR1 reads LGHNA; CDR2 reads YNFKEQ. Trimming removed 0 bases from V and 0 bases from J, with 12 bases in between. CDR3 in DNA: TGTGCCAGCAGCCAAGATCCGGGGGCAGGCTCCTACAATGAGCAGTTCTTC. Translated: CASSQDPGAGSYNEQFF.

This clonotype occurred a few times. V is TRBV20-1 and J is TRBJ2-5, with 8 bases that match TRBD2. This CDR3 spans 15 amino acids. The V segment lost 6 bases and the J segment 1 base; nucleotides outside the gene matches: 10. Per the germline V gene, CDR1 is DFQATT and CDR2 is SNEGSKA (reference sequence). The CDR3 loop is CSAKTRGVGQETQYF. The DNA for the CDR3 is TGCAGTGCCAAGACGCGGGGGGTCGGCCAAGAGACCCAGTACTTC.

This clonotype was found many times. J is TRBJ1-2 and V is TRBV20-1; D not resolved. The CDR3 contains 14 residues. V lost 0 bases and J 4 bases, leaving 12 bases between the germline ends. Germline assignment: CDR1 DFQATT and CDR2 SNEGSKA (reference sequence). The CDR3 DNA follows: TGCAGTGCTAGAGATTCTCGTGGAGCCTATGGCTACACCTTC. It codes for CSARDSRGAYGYTF.

In this sample, this clonotype turned up a few times. This chain joins TRBV6-5 and TRBJ2-3, with D possibly TRBD2 on 6 matching bases. V was trimmed by 4 bases and J by 4 bases, leaving 12 bases between them. CDR1 and CDR2 (germline): MNHEY, SVGAGI. This CDR3 contains 14 residues. The CDR3 protein is CASSSRPSADTQYF. The CDR3 DNA reads TGTGCCAGCAGTTCACGGCCTAGCGCAGATACGCAGTATTTT.